Described below is a single TCR beta chain sequence and its context. There are 13 residues in the CDR3. Germline V gene data show CDR1 as SGHAT and CDR2 as FQNNGV. V was shortened by 1 base and J by 7 bases, with 10 bases between the two germline ends. These data come from a study of blood T cell repertoires in COVID-19. In the original processing: Amplification with reference gene primers provided the estimates of nucleated cell counts. The repertoire was sequenced with immunoSEQ multiplex PCR; TCRdb's copy has only in-frame clones and lacks some. V and J calls and clone size are as listed in that table; D and trimming were resolved from the DNA. The repertoire holds about 300,000 clones, with 70% to 85% as singletons.

The material sequenced was peripheral blood. The receptor was derived from a human donor with COVID-19, enrolled during active disease. The donor label of this sample is uncertain. This chain joins TRBV11-2 and TRBJ1-1, with D perhaps matching TRBD1 (5 bases). The CDR3 sequence is CASSLGTGYEAFF. In nucleotides, the CDR3 is TGTGCCAGCAGCTTAGGCACAGGATATGAAGCTTTCTTT.